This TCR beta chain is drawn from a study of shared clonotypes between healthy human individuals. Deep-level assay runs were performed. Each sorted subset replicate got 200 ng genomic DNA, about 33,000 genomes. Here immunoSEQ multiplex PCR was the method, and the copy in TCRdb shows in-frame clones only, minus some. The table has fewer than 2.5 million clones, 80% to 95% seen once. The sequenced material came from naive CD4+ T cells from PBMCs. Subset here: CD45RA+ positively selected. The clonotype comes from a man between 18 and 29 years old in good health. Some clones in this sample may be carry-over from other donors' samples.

In DNA form, the CDR3 reads TGCGCCAGCAGTGCCGTCAGCGGGAGTACCTACAATGAGCAGTTCTTC. It specifies CASSAVSGSTYNEQFF. The chain joins TRBV10-2 to TRBJ2-1, with 8 bases matching TRBD2. The CDR3 runs to 16 residues. Per the germline V gene, CDR1 is WSHSY and CDR2 is SAAADI. After removal of 4 bases from V and 2 bases from J, the junction contained 7 bases not matched to a gene.